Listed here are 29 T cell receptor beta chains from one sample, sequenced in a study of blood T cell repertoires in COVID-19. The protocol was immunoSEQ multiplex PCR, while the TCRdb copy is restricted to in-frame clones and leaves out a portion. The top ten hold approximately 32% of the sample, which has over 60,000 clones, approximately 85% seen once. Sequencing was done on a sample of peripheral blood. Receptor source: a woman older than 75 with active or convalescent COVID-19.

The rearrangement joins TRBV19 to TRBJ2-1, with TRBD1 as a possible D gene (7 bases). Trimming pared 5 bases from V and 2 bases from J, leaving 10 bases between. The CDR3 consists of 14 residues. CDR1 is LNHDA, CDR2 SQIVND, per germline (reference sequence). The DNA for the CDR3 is TGTGCCAGTAGTGGAGGGGGCGCCTACAATGAGCAGTTCTTC. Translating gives CASSGGGAYNEQFF.

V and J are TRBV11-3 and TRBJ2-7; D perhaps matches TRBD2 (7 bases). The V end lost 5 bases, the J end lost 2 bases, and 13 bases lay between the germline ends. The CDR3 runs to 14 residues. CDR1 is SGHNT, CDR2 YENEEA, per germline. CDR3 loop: CASSRGGFPYEQYF. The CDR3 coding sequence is TGTGCCAGCAGCAGGGGGGGATTCCCCTACGAGCAGTACTTC.

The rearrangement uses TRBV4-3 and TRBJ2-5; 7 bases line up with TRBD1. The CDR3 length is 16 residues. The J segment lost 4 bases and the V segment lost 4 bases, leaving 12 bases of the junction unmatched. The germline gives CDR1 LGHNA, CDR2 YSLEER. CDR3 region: CASSPNPTGVGETQYF. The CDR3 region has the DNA TGCGCCAGCAGCCCGAACCCAACAGGGGTTGGAGAGACCCAGTACTTC.

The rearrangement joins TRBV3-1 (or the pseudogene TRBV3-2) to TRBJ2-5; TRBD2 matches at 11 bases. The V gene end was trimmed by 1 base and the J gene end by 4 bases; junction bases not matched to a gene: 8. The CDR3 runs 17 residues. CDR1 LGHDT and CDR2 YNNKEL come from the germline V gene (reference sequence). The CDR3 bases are TGTGCCAGCAGCCAAGGATTACTAGCGGGGGTGGTAGAGACCCAGTACTTC. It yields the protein CASSQGLLAGVVETQYF.

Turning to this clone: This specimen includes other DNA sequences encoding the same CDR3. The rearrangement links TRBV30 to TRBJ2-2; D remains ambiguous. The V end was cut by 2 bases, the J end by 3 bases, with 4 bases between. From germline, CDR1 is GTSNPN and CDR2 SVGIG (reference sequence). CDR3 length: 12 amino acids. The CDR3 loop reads CAWSPDTGELFF. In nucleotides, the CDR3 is TGTGCCTGGAGTCCGGACACCGGGGAGCTGTTTTTT.

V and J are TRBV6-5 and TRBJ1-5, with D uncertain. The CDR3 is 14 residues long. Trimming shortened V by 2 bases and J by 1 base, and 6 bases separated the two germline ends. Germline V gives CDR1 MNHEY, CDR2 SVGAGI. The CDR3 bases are TGTGCCAGCAGTTACGAGGGAAGCAATCAGCCCCAGCATTTT. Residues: CASSYEGSNQPQHF.

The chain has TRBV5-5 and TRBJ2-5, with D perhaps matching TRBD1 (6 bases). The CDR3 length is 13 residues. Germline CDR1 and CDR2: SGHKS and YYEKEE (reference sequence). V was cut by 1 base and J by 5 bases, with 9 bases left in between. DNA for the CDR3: TGTGCCAGCAGCTTGTTAGGGGGTGAGACCCAGTACTTC. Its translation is CASSLLGGETQYF.

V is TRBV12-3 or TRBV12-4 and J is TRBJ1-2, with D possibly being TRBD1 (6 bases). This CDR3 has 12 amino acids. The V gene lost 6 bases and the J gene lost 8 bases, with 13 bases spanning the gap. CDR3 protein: CASSPRQAGYTF. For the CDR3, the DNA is TGTGCCAGCAGCCCCCGACAGGCCGGCTACACCTTC.

The CDR3: CASSRDSPGRNTIYF. Here the CDR3 DNA reads TGTGCCAGCTCACGCGACAGCCCTGGGAGAAACACCATATATTTT. The chain carries TRBV18 and TRBJ1-3; TRBD1 is a possible D gene (5 bases). Deletions cut 4 bases from V and 5 bases from J, with 15 bases between. Per germline, CDR1 KGHSH and CDR2 LQKENI. The CDR3 is 15 amino acids.

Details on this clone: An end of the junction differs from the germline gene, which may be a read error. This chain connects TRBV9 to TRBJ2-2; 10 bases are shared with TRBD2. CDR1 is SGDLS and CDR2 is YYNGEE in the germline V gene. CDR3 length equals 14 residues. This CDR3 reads CATSGGDLRGELFF. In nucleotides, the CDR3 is TGCGCCACCAGCGGGGGGGACTTACGCGGGGAGCTGTTTTTT.

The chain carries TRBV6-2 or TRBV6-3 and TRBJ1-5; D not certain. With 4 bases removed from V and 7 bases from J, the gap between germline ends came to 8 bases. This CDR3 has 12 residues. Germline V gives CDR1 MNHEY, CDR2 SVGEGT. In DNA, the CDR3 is TGTGCCAGCAGTTTTCGGTTCCAGCCCCAGCATTTT. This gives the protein CASSFRFQPQHF.

The CDR3 DNA reads as TGTGCCAGCCCCCTAGGAAGGGGTATCGAGAACACCATATATTTT. Amino acid sequence: CASPLGRGIENTIYF. The chain links TRBV21-1 to TRBJ1-3; the D call of TRBD1 is as the table states it, not checked on the DNA. TRBV21-1 corresponds to a pseudogene. CDR3 length equals 15 residues.

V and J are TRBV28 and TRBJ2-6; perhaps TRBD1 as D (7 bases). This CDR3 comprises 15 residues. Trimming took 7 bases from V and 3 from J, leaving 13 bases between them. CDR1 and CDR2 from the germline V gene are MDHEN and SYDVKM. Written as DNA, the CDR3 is TGTGCCAGCACCCAGGGGGGTTATGGGGCCAACGTCCTGACTTTC. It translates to CASTQGGYGANVLTF. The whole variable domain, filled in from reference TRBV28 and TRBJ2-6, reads DVKVTQSSRYLVKRTGEKVFLECVQDMDHENMFWYRQDPGLGLRLIYFSYDVKMKEKGDIPEGYSVSREKKERFSLILESASTNQTSMYLCASTQGGYGANVLTFGAGSRLTVL.

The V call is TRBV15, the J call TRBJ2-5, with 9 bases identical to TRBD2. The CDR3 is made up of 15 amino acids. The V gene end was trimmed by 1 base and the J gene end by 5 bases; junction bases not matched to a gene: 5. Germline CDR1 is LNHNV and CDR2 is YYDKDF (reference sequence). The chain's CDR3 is CATSRVRTSVETQYF. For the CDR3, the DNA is TGTGCCACCAGCAGAGTCCGGACTAGCGTGGAGACCCAGTACTTC.

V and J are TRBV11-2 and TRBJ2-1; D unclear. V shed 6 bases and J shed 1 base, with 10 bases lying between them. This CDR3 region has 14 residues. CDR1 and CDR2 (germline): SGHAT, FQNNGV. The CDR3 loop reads CASRALGSYNEQFF. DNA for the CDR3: TGTGCCAGCAGGGCCCTCGGGTCCTACAATGAGCAGTTCTTC. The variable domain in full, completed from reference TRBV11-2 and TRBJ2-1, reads EAGVAQSPRYKIIEKRQSVAFWCNPISGHATLYWYQQILGQGPKLLIQFQNNGVVDDSQLPKDRFSAERLKGVDSTLKIQPAKLEDSAVYLCASRALGSYNEQFFGPGTRLTVL.

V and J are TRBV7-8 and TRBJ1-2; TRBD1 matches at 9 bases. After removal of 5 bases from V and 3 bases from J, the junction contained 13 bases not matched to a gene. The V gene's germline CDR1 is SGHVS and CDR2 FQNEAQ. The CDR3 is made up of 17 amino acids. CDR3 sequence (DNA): TGTGCCAGCAGCACTAGTGGGGGGACAGGGTCCCACTATGGCTACACCTTC. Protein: CASSTSGGTGSHYGYTF.

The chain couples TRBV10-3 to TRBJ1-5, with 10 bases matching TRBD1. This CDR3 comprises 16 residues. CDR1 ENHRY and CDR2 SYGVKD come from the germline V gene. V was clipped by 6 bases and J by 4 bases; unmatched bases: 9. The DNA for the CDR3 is TGTGCCATCAGAGCAGAGGGACAGGGGATAAATCAGCCCCAGCATTTT. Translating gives CAIRAEGQGINQPQHF.

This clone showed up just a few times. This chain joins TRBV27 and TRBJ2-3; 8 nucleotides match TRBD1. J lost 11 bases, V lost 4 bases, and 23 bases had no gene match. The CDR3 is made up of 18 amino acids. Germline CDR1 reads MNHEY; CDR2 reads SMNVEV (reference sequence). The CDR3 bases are TGTGCCAGCAGTTCGAACTTTCTCTCGGGACAGGACGTTCTTAAGCAGTATTTT. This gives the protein CASSSNFLSGQDVLKQYF.

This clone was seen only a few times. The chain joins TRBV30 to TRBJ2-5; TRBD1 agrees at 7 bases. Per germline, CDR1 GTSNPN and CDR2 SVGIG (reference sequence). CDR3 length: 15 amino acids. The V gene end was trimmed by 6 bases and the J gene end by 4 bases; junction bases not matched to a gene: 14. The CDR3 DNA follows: TGTGCCTGCCGGATCTGGGACAGAAGATTAGAGACCCAGTACTTC. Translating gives CACRIWDRRLETQYF. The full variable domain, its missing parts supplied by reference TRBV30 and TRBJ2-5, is SQTIHQWPATLVQPVGSPLSLECTVEGTSNPNLYWYRQAAGRGLQLLFYSVGIGQISSEVPQNLSASRPQDRQFILSSKKLLLSDSGFYLCACRIWDRRLETQYFGPGTRLLVL.

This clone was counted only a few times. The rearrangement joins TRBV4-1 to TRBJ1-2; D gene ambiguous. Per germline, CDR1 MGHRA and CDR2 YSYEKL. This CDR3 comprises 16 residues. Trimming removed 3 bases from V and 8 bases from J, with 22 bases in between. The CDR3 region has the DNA TGCGCCAGCAGCCAGGGCCCTACGGACTGGGGTTTGGGCTACACCTTC. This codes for CASSQGPTDWGLGYTF.

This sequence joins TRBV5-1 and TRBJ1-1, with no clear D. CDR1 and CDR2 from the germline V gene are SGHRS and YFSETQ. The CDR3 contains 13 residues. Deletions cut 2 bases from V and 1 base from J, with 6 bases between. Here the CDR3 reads CASSFEANTEAFF. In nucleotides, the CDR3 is TGCGCCAGCAGCTTTGAGGCGAACACTGAAGCTTTCTTT.

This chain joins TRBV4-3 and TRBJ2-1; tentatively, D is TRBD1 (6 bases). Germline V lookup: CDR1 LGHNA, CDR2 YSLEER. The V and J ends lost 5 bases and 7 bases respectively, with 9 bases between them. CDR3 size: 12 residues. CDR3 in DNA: TGCGCCAGCAGCATACAGGGAAATGAGCAGTTCTTC. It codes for CASSIQGNEQFF.

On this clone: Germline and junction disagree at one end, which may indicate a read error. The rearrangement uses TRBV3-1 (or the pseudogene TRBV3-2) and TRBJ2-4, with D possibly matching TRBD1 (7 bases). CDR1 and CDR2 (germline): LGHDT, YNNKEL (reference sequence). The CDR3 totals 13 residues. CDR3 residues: CASSQPGQGGLRF. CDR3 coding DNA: TGTGCCAGCAGCCAACCAGGTCAGGGGGGCTTAAGGTTC.

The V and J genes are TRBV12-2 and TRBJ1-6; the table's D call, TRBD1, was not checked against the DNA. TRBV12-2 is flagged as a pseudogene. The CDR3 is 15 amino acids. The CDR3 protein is CASRFPATVLSPLHF. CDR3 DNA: TGTGCAAGTCGGTTCCCCGCGACAGTTCTCTCACCCCTCCACTTT.

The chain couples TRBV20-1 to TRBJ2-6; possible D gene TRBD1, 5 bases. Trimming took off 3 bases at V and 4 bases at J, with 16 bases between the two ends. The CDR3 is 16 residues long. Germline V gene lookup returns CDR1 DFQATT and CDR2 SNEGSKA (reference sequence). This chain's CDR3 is CSASPGRVRGANVLTF. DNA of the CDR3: TGCAGTGCTAGTCCAGGCAGGGTGCGGGGGGCCAACGTCCTGACTTTC.

CDR3 loop: CASKEHYPTGELFF. The CDR3 DNA reads TGTGCCAGCAAGGAGCACTACCCCACCGGGGAGCTGTTTTTT. The rearrangement joins TRBV6-5 to TRBJ2-2, with D unclear. The CDR3 sequence is 14 residues long. CDR1 is MNHEY and CDR2 is SVGAGI in the germline V gene. Trimming removed 7 bases at V and 4 bases at J, with 13 bases between.

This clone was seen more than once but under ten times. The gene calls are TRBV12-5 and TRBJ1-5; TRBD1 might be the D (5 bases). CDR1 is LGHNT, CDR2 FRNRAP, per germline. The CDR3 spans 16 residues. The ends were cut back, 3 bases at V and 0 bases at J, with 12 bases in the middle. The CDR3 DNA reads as TGTGCTAGTGGTTTAGGACAAACTTATAGCAATCAGCCCCAGCATTTT. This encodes CASGLGQTYSNQPQHF. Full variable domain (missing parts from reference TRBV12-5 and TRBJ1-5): DARVTQTPRHKVTEMGQEVTMRCQPILGHNTVFWYRQTMMQGLELLAYFRNRAPLDDSGMPKDRFSAEMPDATLATLKIQPSEPRDSAVYFCASGLGQTYSNQPQHFGDGTRLSIL.

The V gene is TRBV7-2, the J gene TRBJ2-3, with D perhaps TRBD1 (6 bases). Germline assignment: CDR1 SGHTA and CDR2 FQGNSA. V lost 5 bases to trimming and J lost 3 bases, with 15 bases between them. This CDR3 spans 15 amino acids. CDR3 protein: CASSLLNRATDTQYF. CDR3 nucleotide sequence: TGTGCCAGCAGCCTACTGAACAGGGCTACAGATACGCAGTATTTT.

The DNA of the CDR3 is TGTGCCAGCAGTGAAATCCCGGGGAGCACAGATACGCAGTATTTT. Protein sequence: CASSEIPGSTDTQYF. The gene calls are TRBV6-1 and TRBJ2-3, with D perhaps TRBD2 (5 bases). The CDR3 length is 15 residues. The V and J ends lost 2 bases and 0 bases respectively, with 9 bases between them. Germline CDR1 is MNHNS and CDR2 is SASEGT.